These 30 T cell receptor beta chains came from one sample sequenced in a study of blood T cell repertoires in COVID-19. This table comes from immunoSEQ multiplex PCR, and its TCRdb copy is limited to in-frame clones, with some not included. This sample carries tens of thousands of clones, more than 80% of them seen once, and the ten largest clones take about 14%. Sequences were obtained from peripheral blood. These receptors were taken from a man between 50 and 59 years old with active or convalescent COVID-19.

V usage is TRBV7-2 and J usage is TRBJ1-2, with D unclear. The CDR3 runs 13 residues. Trimming removed 1 base from V and 4 bases from J, with 7 bases in between. Germline V lookup: CDR1 SGHTA, CDR2 FQGNSA. In DNA form, the CDR3 reads TGTGCCAGCAGCTTAGAAACAGCCTATGGCTACACCTTC. The encoded protein is CASSLETAYGYTF.

The rearrangement links TRBV27 to TRBJ1-5; the D is unclear. From germline, CDR1 is MNHEY and CDR2 SMNVEV (reference sequence). The CDR3 totals 15 residues. V was cut by 5 bases and J by 0 bases, with 11 bases left in between. The CDR3 spells CASSTDTYSNQPQHF. CDR3 coding DNA: TGTGCCAGCAGTACAGACACCTATAGCAATCAGCCCCAGCATTTT.

This sequence joins TRBV11-2 and TRBJ2-5; D perhaps matches TRBD2 (5 bases). The CDR3 has 11 amino acids. Germline V lookup: CDR1 SGHAT, CDR2 FQNNGV. The ends were cut back, 3 bases at V and 9 bases at J, with 8 bases in the middle. CDR3: CASSFTGAQYF. The CDR3 DNA follows: TGTGCCAGCAGCTTCACCGGGGCCCAGTACTTC. Complete variable domain (other parts from reference TRBV11-2 and TRBJ2-5): EAGVAQSPRYKIIEKRQSVAFWCNPISGHATLYWYQQILGQGPKLLIQFQNNGVVDDSQLPKDRFSAERLKGVDSTLKIQPAKLEDSAVYLCASSFTGAQYFGPGTRLLVL.

The V and J genes are TRBV7-2 and TRBJ2-1; 12 bases are a match to TRBD2. Germline assignment: CDR1 SGHTA and CDR2 FQGNSA. Unmatched junction bases numbered 4, after V lost 0 bases and J lost 4 bases. This CDR3 comprises 17 residues. In DNA form, the CDR3 reads TGTGCCAGCAGCTTAGCCGGACTAGCGGGGAATTACAATGAGCAGTTCTTC. Translation: CASSLAGLAGNYNEQFF. Variable domain in full (rest from reference TRBV7-2 and TRBJ2-1): GAGVSQSPSNKVTEKGKDVELRCDPISGHTALYWYRQSLGQGLEFLIYFQGNSAPDKSGLPSDRFSAERTGGSVSTLTIQRTQQEDSAVYLCASSLAGLAGNYNEQFFGPGTRLTVL.

DNA for the CDR3: TGTGCCAGCAGGGATAGACAGGGCTCTGGAAACACCATATATTTT. This codes for CASRDRQGSGNTIYF. V gene TRBV27 combines with J gene TRBJ1-3; 7 nucleotides line up with TRBD1. Per germline, CDR1 MNHEY and CDR2 SMNVEV (reference sequence). After removal of 6 bases from V and 0 bases from J, the junction contained 5 bases not matched to a gene. This CDR3 has 15 amino acids.

The CDR3 nucleotides read TGTGCCAGTAGTATAGTCTACGCGACTACTGAAGCTTTCTTT. Translating gives CASSIVYATTEAFF. The V call is TRBV19, the J call TRBJ1-1; no firm D call. Germline assignment: CDR1 LNHDA and CDR2 SQIVND (reference sequence). Trimming cost V 1 base and J 5 bases, with 11 bases left between them. This CDR3 spans 14 amino acids. The full variable domain, with the rest looked up from reference TRBV19 and TRBJ1-1, is DGGITQSPKYLFRKEGQNVTLSCEQNLNHDAMYWYRQDPGQGLRLIYYSQIVNDFQKGDIAEGYSVSREKKESFPLTVTSAQKNPTAFYLCASSIVYATTEAFFGQGTRLTVV.

The rearrangement uses TRBV6-1 and TRBJ1-5; TRBD1 agrees at 9 bases. V gave up 4 bases and J gave up 2 bases; unmatched junction bases: 6. This CDR3 is built from 16 residues. The germline V gene has CDR1 MNHNS and CDR2 SASEGT. CDR3 in amino acids: CASSGQGVSGNQPQHF. In nucleotides, the CDR3 is TGTGCCAGCAGTGGACAGGGGGTGAGTGGCAATCAGCCCCAGCATTTT.

This chain joins TRBV19 and TRBJ2-5, with D perhaps matching TRBD1 (5 bases). Germline V gene sequence: CDR1 LNHDA, CDR2 SQIVND (reference sequence). The CDR3 sequence is 14 residues long. Trimming pared 7 bases from V and 2 bases from J, leaving 14 bases between. The CDR3 DNA reads TGTGCCAGTACCGGTCGGACACCTCAAGAGACCCAGTACTTC. This codes for CASTGRTPQETQYF.

The J gene is TRBJ1-6, the V gene TRBV2; D is unclear. Trimming shortened V by 4 bases and J by 14 bases, and 12 bases separated the two germline ends. The CDR3 covers 12 residues. Germline CDR1 and CDR2: SNHLY and FYNNEI. The CDR3 spells CASSGWELSLHF. In nucleotides, the CDR3 is TGTGCCAGCAGTGGGTGGGAGTTATCCCTCCACTTT.

In its sample, this clone was seen once. V gene TRBV27 combines with J gene TRBJ1-1, with 10 bases identical to TRBD1. V dropped 3 bases and J dropped 0; count of bases not matched to a gene: 13. Germline CDR1 reads MNHEY; CDR2 reads SMNVEV (reference sequence). The length of the CDR3 is 19 residues. As DNA, the CDR3 is TGTGCCAGCAGTTTCCGGGGGGACAGGGGTGCGGGCTTGAACACTGAAGCTTTCTTT. This gives the protein CASSFRGDRGAGLNTEAFF.

This rearrangement joins TRBV2 to TRBJ2-7; TRBD1 agrees at 7 bases. The V gene end was trimmed by 8 bases and the J gene end by 3 bases; junction bases not matched to a gene: 10. Per the germline V gene, CDR1 is SNHLY and CDR2 is FYNNEI. The length of the CDR3 is 14 residues. CDR3 amino acids: CASLFDRESYEQYF. In DNA, the CDR3 is TGTGCCAGCCTCTTCGACAGGGAAAGCTACGAGCAGTACTTC.

The chain carries TRBV9 and TRBJ1-1; D is unclear. Germline-derived CDR1 and CDR2 are SGDLS and YYNGEE. The CDR3 is 13 residues long. V was trimmed by 4 bases and J by 3 bases, leaving 10 bases between them. The CDR3 bases are TGTGCCAGCAGCCGCGGTCCCGACACTGAAGCTTTCTTT. Its translation is CASSRGPDTEAFF. Combining the CDR3 with reference TRBV9 and TRBJ1-1 gives the whole variable domain DSGVTQTPKHLITATGQRVTLRCSPRSGDLSVYWYQQSLDQGLQFLIQYYNGEERAKGNILERFSAQQFPDLHSELNLSSLELGDSALYFCASSRGPDTEAFFGQGTRLTVV.

This clone has just a few counts. V gene TRBV30 combines with J gene TRBJ2-1, with 9 bases identical to TRBD1. CDR1 is GTSNPN, CDR2 SVGIG, per germline (reference sequence). The CDR3 spans 15 residues. The ends lost 3 bases at V and 6 bases at J; junction bases unmatched: 9. CDR3: CAWRDTDRGTNEQFF. CDR3 bases: TGTGCCTGGAGAGACACGGACAGGGGTACCAATGAGCAGTTCTTC.

The chain carries TRBV6-5 and TRBJ2-5, with 9 bases fitting TRBD2. Germline V gives CDR1 MNHEY, CDR2 SVGAGI. The V segment lost 2 bases and the J segment 4 bases; nucleotides outside the gene matches: 5. The CDR3 spans 15 residues. CDR3 coding DNA: TGTGCCAGCAGTTACGGTAGCGGGGGCCGAGAGACCCAGTACTTC. The encoded protein is CASSYGSGGRETQYF.

This sequence joins TRBV6-5 and TRBJ1-1; 8 bases align to TRBD1. This CDR3 has 15 residues. Trimming cost V 7 bases and J 4 bases; bases outside gene matches: 11. Germline CDR1 MNHEY, CDR2 SVGAGI. CDR3 nucleotides: TGTGCCAGCATGTCTACCTCCAGGGGGCCCACTGAAGCTTTCTTT. Translation: CASMSTSRGPTEAFF.

The V call is TRBV3-1 (or the pseudogene TRBV3-2), the J call TRBJ2-7; 7 nucleotides align to TRBD1. CDR3 length: 14 residues. Germline V gene data show CDR1 as LGHDT and CDR2 as YNNKEL (reference sequence). With 7 bases clipped from V and 0 bases from J, the junction kept 6 bases outside the gene matches. The CDR3 coding sequence is TGTGCCAGCAAGCCAGGACAGGCCTCCTACGAGCAGTACTTC. It specifies CASKPGQASYEQYF.

This clone was counted only a few times. This sequence joins TRBV29-1 and TRBJ1-2; D possibly corresponds to TRBD1 (6 bases). Germline-derived CDR1 and CDR2 are SQVTM and ANQGSEA. CDR3 length: 14 amino acids. Trimming pared 2 bases from V and 5 bases from J, leaving 15 bases between. The CDR3: CSVERFRGQYGYTF. The DNA of the CDR3 is TGCAGCGTTGAACGCTTTCGAGGACAGTATGGCTACACCTTC.

The genes are TRBV6-5 and TRBJ2-7; 11 positions agree with TRBD1. After removal of 6 bases from V and 1 base from J, the junction contained 5 bases not matched to a gene. The CDR3 sequence is 15 residues long. The germline V gene encodes CDR1 MNHEY and CDR2 SVGAGI. The CDR3 here is CASSPGTGGSYEQYF. The CDR3 coding sequence is TGTGCCAGCAGCCCCGGGACAGGGGGTTCCTACGAGCAGTACTTC.

The chain recombines TRBV5-1 with TRBJ2-5; 7 nucleotides match TRBD1. CDR1 is SGHRS, CDR2 YFSETQ, per germline. V lost 6 bases, J lost 3 bases, and 8 bases stayed unmatched. This CDR3 contains 14 residues. The CDR3 DNA reads as TGCGCCAGCACCAGCCTCCAGGGGGAAGAGACCCAGTACTTC. It encodes CASTSLQGEETQYF.

The chain carries TRBV9 and TRBJ2-7; possible D gene TRBD1, 5 bases. There are 12 residues in the CDR3. Germline values: CDR1 SGDLS, CDR2 YYNGEE. Between the trimmed V and J ends, which lost 3 bases and 4 bases, there was a span of 8 bases. The DNA of the CDR3 is TGTGCCAGCAGCGGACAGACATACGAGCAGTACTTC. Translated: CASSGQTYEQYF.

The CDR3 here is CASSVDQGLAFF. The CDR3, as DNA: TGTGCCAGCAGCGTAGATCAGGGGTTAGCTTTCTTT. The chain is built from TRBV9 and TRBJ1-1; a possible D gene is TRBD1 (6 bases). CDR3 length equals 12 residues. Germline CDR1 reads SGDLS; CDR2 reads YYNGEE. Trimming took off 0 bases at V and 10 bases at J, with 10 bases between the two ends.

The chain links TRBV6-2 or TRBV6-3 to TRBJ2-5; D perhaps matches TRBD1 (6 bases). Germline CDR1 reads MNHEY; CDR2 reads SVGEGT. The CDR3 is 16 residues long. Trimming removed 6 bases from V and 0 bases from J, with 17 bases in between. The CDR3: CASSPLMRGYQETQYF. CDR3 sequence (DNA): TGTGCCAGCAGCCCTCTAATGAGGGGGTACCAAGAGACCCAGTACTTC.

This clone has only one observation. This rearrangement joins TRBV9 to TRBJ1-5, with 7 bases identical to TRBD1. CDR1 and CDR2 from the germline V gene are SGDLS and YYNGEE. Unmatched junction bases numbered 5, after V lost 0 bases and J lost 5 bases. CDR3 length equals 15 residues. The CDR3 region is CASSVEGQTYQPQHF. The CDR3 coding sequence is TGTGCCAGCAGCGTAGAGGGACAGACCTATCAGCCCCAGCATTTT. Based on the CDR3 plus reference TRBV9 and TRBJ1-5, the full variable domain is DSGVTQTPKHLITATGQRVTLRCSPRSGDLSVYWYQQSLDQGLQFLIQYYNGEERAKGNILERFSAQQFPDLHSELNLSSLELGDSALYFCASSVEGQTYQPQHFGDGTRLSIL.

The chain carries TRBV19 and TRBJ1-1; D is undetermined. Germline V lookup: CDR1 LNHDA, CDR2 SQIVND (reference sequence). The CDR3 consists of 14 residues. V lost 0 bases and J lost 4, with 9 bases in between. The CDR3: CASSIEYRSTEAFF. The CDR3 DNA follows: TGTGCCAGTAGTATAGAGTACAGATCCACTGAAGCTTTCTTT.

The CDR3 DNA follows: TGTGCTAGTGGTTTGGTAGACGGGCGGGGCACCGGGGAGCTGTTTTTT. Translating it yields CASGLVDGRGTGELFF. The V call is TRBV12-5, the J call TRBJ2-2, with TRBD2 as a possible D gene (6 bases). CDR1 LGHNT and CDR2 FRNRAP come from the germline V gene. The CDR3 is 16 residues long. The V gene lost 0 bases and the J gene lost 4 bases, with 12 bases spanning the gap.

CDR3 bases: TGTGCCAGCAGCCGAAAGGGAATCGGGAACAATGAGCAGTTCTTC. Its translation is CASSRKGIGNNEQFF. This chain joins TRBV27 and TRBJ2-1, with D possibly matching TRBD2 (5 bases). Germline CDR1 reads MNHEY; CDR2 reads SMNVEV (reference sequence). Trimming took 6 bases from V and 5 from J, leaving 17 bases between them. CDR3 length: 15 residues.

This sequence joins TRBV24-1 and TRBJ2-2; weak D call: TRBD1 (6 bases). CDR1 is KGHDR, CDR2 SFDVKD, per germline. This CDR3 has 16 residues. The germline V and J ends were trimmed by 5 bases and 0 bases, with 12 bases remaining between them. The CDR3: CATSGGRGTNTGELFF. The CDR3, as DNA: TGTGCCACCAGTGGTGGCAGGGGCACGAACACCGGGGAGCTGTTTTTT.

This chain links TRBV10-2 with TRBJ2-6, with TRBD1 identical over 7 bases. The CDR3 extends over 18 amino acids. J lost 2 bases, V lost 9 bases, and 16 bases had no gene match. Looked up from germline, CDR1 is WSHSY and CDR2 is SAAADI. The CDR3 DNA reads TGCGCCAGTGGGCATCGGAACAGGGGTGGAGCTGGGGCCAACGTCCTGACTTTC. Amino acids: CASGHRNRGGAGANVLTF.

The V and J genes are TRBV2 and TRBJ2-7; tentatively, D is TRBD2 (5 bases). The V and J ends lost 3 bases and 5 bases respectively, with 14 bases between them. This CDR3 is 14 amino acids long. Germline assignment: CDR1 SNHLY and CDR2 FYNNEI. The CDR3 nucleotides are TGTGCCAGCAGTGAGCGACCGGACTTCGACGAGCAGTACTTC. Encoded protein: CASSERPDFDEQYF.

This clone came up a few times. The rearrangement joins TRBV5-1 to TRBJ2-2, with 8 bases matching TRBD2. CDR1 and CDR2 from the germline V gene are SGHRS and YFSETQ. The CDR3 is 15 amino acids. The V gene end was trimmed by 5 bases and the J gene end by 2 bases; junction bases not matched to a gene: 5. The CDR3 is CASRYTSGNTGELFF. The CDR3, as DNA: TGCGCCAGCAGGTATACTAGCGGAAACACCGGGGAGCTGTTTTTT.